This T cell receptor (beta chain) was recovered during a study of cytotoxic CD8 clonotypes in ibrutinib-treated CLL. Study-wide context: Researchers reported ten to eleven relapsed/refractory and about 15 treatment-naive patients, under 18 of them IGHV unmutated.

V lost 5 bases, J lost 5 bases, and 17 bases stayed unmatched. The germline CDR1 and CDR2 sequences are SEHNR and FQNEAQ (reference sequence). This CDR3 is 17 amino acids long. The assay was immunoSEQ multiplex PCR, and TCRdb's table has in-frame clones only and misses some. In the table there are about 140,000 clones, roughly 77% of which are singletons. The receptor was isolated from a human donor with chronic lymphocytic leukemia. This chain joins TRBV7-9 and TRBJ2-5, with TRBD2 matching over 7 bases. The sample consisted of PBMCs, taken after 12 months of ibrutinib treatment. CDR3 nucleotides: TGTGCCAGCAGCCCCCTCCTGAGCGGGACGGAGGGGGAGACCCAGTACTTC. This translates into CASSPLLSGTEGETQYF.